Each of the 27 T cell receptor beta chains below was sequenced from the same sample in a study of shared clonotypes between healthy human individuals. Generated by immunoSEQ multiplex PCR, the TCRdb table keeps only in-frame clones and is missing some. The sample includes 530,000 or so clones, about 75% of them seen just once. Sequencing used PBMCs. Source of these receptors: a woman aged 40 to 55 in good health. Some clones in this sample may be carry-over from other donors' samples.

With regard to this clone: This sequence is one base from a far larger clone and is likely a read error. Other nucleotide sequences in the sample specify the same CDR3. This sequence joins TRBV6-1 and TRBJ1-4; D gene ambiguous. The CDR3 runs 15 residues. The germline CDR1 and CDR2 sequences are MNHNS and SASEGT. CDR3 bases: TGCGCCAGCAGTGAAGGCACGGTAGAAGTTGAAAAACTGTTTTTT. Translated, it gives CASSEGTVEVEKLFF.

This rearrangement joins TRBV28 to TRBJ1-3, with D possibly matching TRBD1 (6 bases). Germline lookup yields CDR1 MDHEN and CDR2 SYDVKM. This CDR3 comprises 15 residues. V was shortened by 3 bases and J by 2 bases, with 11 bases between the two germline ends. The chain's CDR3 is CASSLIRQAGNTIYF. The CDR3 bases are TGTGCCAGCAGTTTGATAAGACAGGCTGGAAACACCATATATTTT.

This sequence joins TRBV7-2 and TRBJ1-1; D perhaps matches TRBD1 (5 bases). The CDR3 spans 16 residues. The germline V and J ends were trimmed by 5 bases and 4 bases, with 20 bases remaining between them. From germline, CDR1 is SGHTA and CDR2 FQGNSA. CDR3 in DNA: TGTGCCAGCAGCCCCAATCCCCTAGGGGCCGGCACTGAAGCTTTCTTT. Its translation is CASSPNPLGAGTEAFF.

This clone has just one count. The chain is built from TRBV6-1 and TRBJ2-3; no clear D gene. With 1 base removed from V and 1 base from J, the gap between germline ends came to 9 bases. This CDR3 is built from 15 residues. Germline-derived CDR1 and CDR2 are MNHNS and SASEGT. The CDR3, as DNA: TGTGCCAGCAGTGAAGGGGCAGGAGGCACAGATACGCAGTATTTT. This encodes CASSEGAGGTDTQYF.

The gene calls are TRBV14 and TRBJ2-3; D is ambiguous. Germline CDR1 and CDR2: SGHDN and FVKESK. V dropped 3 bases and J dropped 4 bases, with 2 bases sitting between them. The CDR3 runs to 11 residues. The CDR3 sequence: CASSQADTQYF. The CDR3 bases are TGTGCCAGCAGCCAGGCAGATACGCAGTATTTT.

The genes are TRBV2 and TRBJ2-1; 7 nucleotides match TRBD1. Germline CDR1 is SNHLY and CDR2 is FYNNEI. The V and J ends lost 5 bases and 9 bases, in that order; junction bases with no gene match: 4. CDR3 length equals 12 residues. The CDR3 protein is CASSPQGVEQFF. The CDR3, as DNA: TGTGCCAGCAGTCCCCAGGGGGTTGAGCAGTTCTTC. Full variable domain (rest looked up from reference TRBV2 and TRBJ2-1): EPEVTQTPSHQVTQMGQEVILRCVPISNHLYFYWYRQILGQKVEFLVSFYNNEISEKSEIFDDQFSVERPDGSNFTLKIRSTKLEDSAMYFCASSPQGVEQFFGPGTRLTVL.

The chain recombines TRBV10-1 with TRBJ1-4; D possibly corresponds to TRBD1 (5 bases). V was clipped by 5 bases and J by 0 bases, with 13 bases between them. Germline V gene lookup returns CDR1 WNHNN and CDR2 SYGVQD (reference sequence). The CDR3 is made up of 16 amino acids. The CDR3 coding sequence is TGCGCCAGCAGTCCGGGACCCGGAACAACTAATGAAAAACTGTTTTTT. Its protein is CASSPGPGTTNEKLFF.

CDR3 nucleotide sequence: TGTGCCAGCAGTTTGAACAATCAGCCCCAGCATTTT. The encoded protein is CASSLNNQPQHF. The V gene is TRBV6-6, the J gene TRBJ1-5; D remains unclear. The V and J ends lost 4 bases and 3 bases respectively, with 4 bases between them. The V gene's germline CDR1 is MNHNY and CDR2 SVGAGI (reference sequence). The CDR3 contains 12 residues.

The chain is built from TRBV5-6 and TRBJ1-2; perhaps TRBD1 as D (5 bases). The length of the CDR3 is 13 residues. V gave up 4 bases and J gave up 6 bases, with 13 bases separating them. Germline CDR1 reads SGHDT; CDR2 reads YYEEEE. The CDR3 here is CASSPLGPNGYTF. The CDR3 DNA follows: TGTGCCAGCAGCCCCCTGGGACCTAATGGCTACACCTTC. The entire variable domain, with the rest obtained from reference TRBV5-6 and TRBJ1-2, is as follows: DAGVTQSPTHLIKTRGQQVTLRCSPKSGHDTVSWYQQALGQGPQFIFQYYEEEERQRGNFPDRFSGHQFPNYSSELNVNALLLGDSALYLCASSPLGPNGYTFGSGTRLTVV.

The chain joins TRBV19 to TRBJ1-3; D is possibly TRBD1 (5 bases). This CDR3 spans 16 amino acids. Trimming removed 6 bases at V and 0 bases at J, with 15 bases between. Germline V gives CDR1 LNHDA, CDR2 SQIVND (reference sequence). The CDR3 coding sequence is TGTGCCAGTAGCATCCGGGACGGCTCCTCTGGAAACACCATATATTTT. This sequence encodes CASSIRDGSSGNTIYF.

The chain carries TRBV7-9 and TRBJ2-1; 13 bases agree with TRBD2. The CDR3 extends over 19 amino acids. Looked up from germline, CDR1 is SEHNR and CDR2 is FQNEAQ (reference sequence). After removal of 4 bases from V and 3 bases from J, the junction contained 12 bases not matched to a gene. In nucleotides, the CDR3 is TGTGCCAGCAGCTCCCGAGCCGGGACTAGCGGGACCTTCTACAATGAGCAGTTCTTC. Translating gives CASSSRAGTSGTFYNEQFF.

This chain uses TRBV7-6 with TRBJ2-1; 7 bases are a match to TRBD2. With 6 bases clipped from V and 4 bases from J, the junction kept 12 bases outside the gene matches. There are 16 residues in the CDR3. CDR1 is SGHVS, CDR2 FNYEAQ, per germline. CDR3 coding DNA: TGTGCCAGCAGTCCGAGGACTAGATCGGTTTACAATGAGCAGTTCTTC. Its protein is CASSPRTRSVYNEQFF.

V is TRBV18 and J is TRBJ1-1; TRBD1 agrees at 10 bases. This CDR3 has 15 amino acids. Germline V gene sequence: CDR1 KGHSH, CDR2 LQKENI. V trimming: 4 bases; J trimming: 4 bases; junction bases outside the gene matches: 6. The DNA of the CDR3 is TGTGCCAGCTCACTTCGACAGGGGGCGGCCACTGAAGCTTTCTTT. Encoded protein: CASSLRQGAATEAFF.

V is TRBV6-5 and J is TRBJ1-4, with D perhaps TRBD1 (5 bases). Trimming cost V 5 bases and J 7 bases, with 11 bases left between them. In germline, CDR1 is MNHEY, CDR2 SVGAGI. The CDR3 length is 13 residues. CDR3 in DNA: TGTGCCAGCAGTGGGGGATGGGGTGAAAAACTGTTTTTT. Translation gives CASSGGWGEKLFF.

The V gene is TRBV11-1, the J gene TRBJ2-7, with D unclear. The CDR3 contains 12 residues. From germline, CDR1 is SGHAT and CDR2 FQDESV (reference sequence). V lost 1 base to trimming and J lost 4 bases, with 5 bases between them. The CDR3 region is CASSLDKYEQYF. The CDR3 DNA sequence: TGTGCCAGCAGCTTAGACAAATACGAGCAGTACTTC. Full variable domain (remainder filled in from reference TRBV11-1 and TRBJ2-7): EAEVAQSPRYKITEKSQAVAFWCDPISGHATLYWYRQILGQGPELLVQFQDESVVDDSQLPKDRFSAERLKGVDSTLKIQPAELGDSAMYLCASSLDKYEQYFGPGTRLTVT.

The chain joins TRBV1 to TRBJ2-1; the D call in the table, TRBD2, was not verified against the DNA. TRBV1 is a listed pseudogene. The CDR3 contains 18 residues. The CDR3 protein is CTSSQESPAPSSYNEQFF. The CDR3, as DNA: TGCACCAGCAGCCAAGAATCCCCAGCGCCTAGCTCCTACAATGAGCAGTTCTTC.

V gene TRBV25-1 combines with J gene TRBJ2-2; 14 nucleotides line up with TRBD2. This CDR3 comprises 17 residues. Germline V lookup: CDR1 MGHDK, CDR2 SYGVNS. The ends lost 6 bases at V and 5 bases at J; junction bases unmatched: 8. For the CDR3, the DNA is TGTGCCAGCAGCCCAGGACTAGCGGGAGGTTTTACCGGGGAGCTGTTTTTT. Translated: CASSPGLAGGFTGELFF.

The V call is TRBV19, the J call TRBJ2-3, with 9 bases lining up with TRBD1. Trimming removed 1 base from V and 5 bases from J; junction bases left unmatched: 7. This CDR3 is built from 16 residues. CDR1 and CDR2 (germline): LNHDA, SQIVND (reference sequence). The CDR3 region has the DNA TGTGCCAGTAGTATAGGGGGACAGGGCGCTGGAGATACGCAGTATTTT. It translates to CASSIGGQGAGDTQYF.

This clone appeared once. This sequence joins TRBV7-8 and TRBJ2-1; the match to TRBD2 covers 8 bases. Per germline, CDR1 SGHVS and CDR2 FQNEAQ. J was trimmed by 7 bases and V by 2 bases; bases with no gene match: 7. The CDR3 is 15 amino acids. The CDR3 is CASSLRAGVKNEQFF. The CDR3, as DNA: TGTGCCAGCAGCTTAAGAGCGGGAGTAAAGAATGAGCAGTTCTTC.

The chain links TRBV7-9 to TRBJ2-5; the D gene is possibly TRBD1 (5 bases). The CDR3 totals 16 residues. V dropped 2 bases and J dropped 1 base, with 14 bases sitting between them. CDR1 and CDR2 (germline): SEHNR, FQNEAQ (reference sequence). The DNA of the CDR3 is TGTGCCAGCAGCTTATCCCGCGACAGACGCCAAGAGACCCAGTACTTC. As protein: CASSLSRDRRQETQYF.

The chain is built from TRBV11-2 and TRBJ2-1, with D possibly matching TRBD1 (6 bases). This CDR3 has 17 residues. Germline CDR1 reads SGHAT; CDR2 reads FQNNGV. Trimming took off 0 bases at V and 4 bases at J, with 16 bases between the two ends. The CDR3 nucleotides are TGTGCCAGCAGCTTAGAAGGGAACAGGGCGGTTTACAATGAGCAGTTCTTC. This gives the protein CASSLEGNRAVYNEQFF.

This clone was observed many times. The chain employs TRBV4-1 and TRBJ2-1; 10 nucleotides line up with TRBD2. The junction had 5 bases not matched to a gene; V was cut back by 6 bases and J by 15 bases. The CDR3 loop spans 11 amino acids. Germline CDR1 reads MGHRA; CDR2 reads YSYEKL. CDR3 sequence reads: CASSFSGRSFF. CDR3 coding DNA: TGCGCCAGCAGTTTTAGCGGGAGGTCGTTCTTC.

The chain carries TRBV29-1 and TRBJ1-2; no clear D gene. Trimming took off 0 bases at V and 6 bases at J, with 14 bases between the two ends. Germline assignment: CDR1 SQVTM and CDR2 ANQGSEA. The CDR3 has 14 amino acids. In DNA, the CDR3 is TGCAGCGTTGAAGAAGCGGCAGGAGTGGATGGCTACACCTTC. Protein: CSVEEAAGVDGYTF. Based on the CDR3 plus reference TRBV29-1 and TRBJ1-2, the full variable domain is SAVISQKPSRDICQRGTSLTIQCQVDSQVTMMFWYRQQPGQSLTLIATANQGSEATYESGFVIDKFPISRPNLTFSTLTVSNMSPEDSSIYLCSVEEAAGVDGYTFGSGTRLTVV.

The chain is built from TRBV6-5 and TRBJ2-7; no firm D call. This CDR3 comprises 13 residues. CDR1 is MNHEY and CDR2 is SVGAGI in the germline V gene. Deletions cut 6 bases from V and 2 bases from J, with 11 bases between. The DNA for the CDR3 is TGTGCCAGCAGAGGACCCCCTACCTACGAGCAGTACTTC. Encoded protein: CASRGPPTYEQYF.

The V gene is TRBV19, the J gene TRBJ1-1, with D possibly TRBD1 on 5 matching bases. V was pared by 6 bases and J by 1 base, with 12 bases between. Germline values: CDR1 LNHDA, CDR2 SQIVND (reference sequence). CDR3 length: 14 amino acids. CDR3 in DNA: TGTGCCAGTAGGTGGGGCCGAGGGAACACTGAAGCTTTCTTT. Its translation: CASRWGRGNTEAFF.

The V and J genes are TRBV28 and TRBJ2-1, with 10 bases lining up with TRBD2. CDR1 and CDR2 (germline): MDHEN, SYDVKM. This CDR3 comprises 16 residues. J was trimmed by 2 bases and V by 3 bases; bases with no gene match: 4. The CDR3 spells CASSFPSGRPYNEQFF. Written as DNA, the CDR3 is TGTGCCAGCAGTTTCCCTAGCGGGAGACCCTACAATGAGCAGTTCTTC.

CDR3 coding DNA: TGTGCCAGCAGCCGTGAGCGAGACACCGGGGAGCTGTTTTTT. Protein sequence: CASSRERDTGELFF. The chain carries TRBV11-3 and TRBJ2-2; D gene ambiguous. The germline V gene encodes CDR1 SGHNT and CDR2 YENEEA. V lost 5 bases to trimming and J lost 3 bases, with 10 bases between them. This CDR3 is built from 14 residues.